This TCR beta chain was documented in a study of T-cell reconstitution after alpha-beta-depleted transplantation in children. Trimming stripped 7 bases from V and 3 bases from J, with 13 bases between. Germline loops: CDR1 LGHDT, CDR2 YNNKEL (reference sequence). The CDR3 covers 13 residues. This clonotype is a singleton in its sample. Its cognate antigen is unknown. A TCRbeta library incorporating unique molecular identifiers was prepared. Each CDR3 protein gets one entry after TCRdb re-called the PCR reads with MiXCR. The sample has about 830,000 distinct CDR3 sequences, 16% seen once. Whole-study findings and limits: The study traced high day-60 TCRbeta diversity in some patients to surviving recipient T cells and thymic progenitors. T-cell counts and diversity were attributed mostly to newly produced T cells one year after transplant. Reportedly, only several hundred clones from non-depleted graft cells drove alpha-beta T-cell counts at about two months.

The TCR sequence derives from a male patient between 5 and 17 years old who had a stem cell transplant for acute lymphoblastic leukemia, so the T cells may come from the graft donor. The sequencing here drew on PBMCs, mostly from graft donor cells, taken 360 days after TCRalphabeta/CD19-depleted stem cell transplant. The V gene is TRBV3-1, the J gene TRBJ2-7; no definite D call. The DNA of the CDR3 is TGTGCCAGCACTCAAGGGCCGGTCTACGAGCAGTACTTC. Encoded protein: CASTQGPVYEQYF.